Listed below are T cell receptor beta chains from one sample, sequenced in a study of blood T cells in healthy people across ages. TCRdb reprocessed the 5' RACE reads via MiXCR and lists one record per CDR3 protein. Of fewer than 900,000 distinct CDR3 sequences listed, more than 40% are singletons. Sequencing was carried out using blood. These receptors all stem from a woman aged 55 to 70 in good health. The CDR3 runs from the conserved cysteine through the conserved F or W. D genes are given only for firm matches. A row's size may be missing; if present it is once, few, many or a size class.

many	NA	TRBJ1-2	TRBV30	CAWSAVTANSYGYTF	TGTGCCTGGAGTGCGGTAACAGCCAACTCCTATGGCTACACCTTC
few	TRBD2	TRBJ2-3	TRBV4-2	CASRHKAGGPFTDTQYF	TGTGCCAGCAGGCACAAAGCGGGGGGGCCATTCACAGATACGCAGTATTTT
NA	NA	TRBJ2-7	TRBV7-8	CASSLTQRLSYEQYF	TGTGCCAGCAGCTTAACCCAGCGGCTCTCCTACGAGCAGTACTTC
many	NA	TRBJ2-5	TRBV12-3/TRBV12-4	CASAKQETQYF	TGTGCCAGTGCCAAACAAGAGACCCAGTACTTC
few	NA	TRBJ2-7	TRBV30	CAWSVRGQQYF	TGTGCCTGGAGTGTACGGGGGCAGCAGTACTTC
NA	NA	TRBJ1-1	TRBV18	CASSATAGIALSFF	TGTGCCAGCTCGGCAACCGCAGGGATCGCCTTGTCTTTCTTT
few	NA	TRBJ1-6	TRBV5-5	CASSSESAESSYNSPLHF	TGTGCCAGCAGCTCCGAATCGGCAGAGAGTTCCTATAATTCACCCCTCCACTTT
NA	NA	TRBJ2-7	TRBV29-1	CSVGPQYEQYF	TGCAGCGTTGGGCCCCAATACGAGCAGTACTTC
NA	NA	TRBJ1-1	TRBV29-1	CSVKGGWSKTEAFF	TGCAGCGTCAAGGGGGGGTGGTCGAAAACTGAAGCTTTCTTT
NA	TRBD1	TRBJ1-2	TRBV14	CASSIRGLVSGYTF	TGTGCCAGCAGTATAAGGGGGCTGGTTAGTGGCTACACCTTC
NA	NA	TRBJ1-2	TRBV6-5	CASRPFGREGYGYTF	TGTGCCAGCAGACCCTTCGGGCGAGAAGGCTATGGCTACACCTTC
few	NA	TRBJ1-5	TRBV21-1	CASSTTGDGRYQPQHF	TGTGCCAGCAGCACTACCGGGGACGGCCGATATCAGCCCCAGCATTTT
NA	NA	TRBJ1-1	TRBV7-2	CASSLNSRAGLGDTEAFF	TGTGCCAGCAGCTTAAACAGTAGGGCAGGGCTCGGGGACACTGAAGCTTTCTTT
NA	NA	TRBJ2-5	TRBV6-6	CASSQPAGGEQYF	TGTGCCAGCAGTCAACCAGCTGGGGGTGAGCAGTACTTC
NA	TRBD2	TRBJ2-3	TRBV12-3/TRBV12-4	CASSPTLGLASTDTQYF	TGTGCCAGCAGTCCTACCCTGGGACTAGCGAGCACAGATACGCAGTATTTT
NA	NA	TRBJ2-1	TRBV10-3	CATRDWSSYNGQFF	TGTGCCACTCGAGACTGGAGCTCCTACAATGGGCAGTTCTTC
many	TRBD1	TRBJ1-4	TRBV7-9	CASSPWTGEVKKLFF	TGTGCCAGCAGCCCCTGGACAGGGGAGGTGAAAAAACTGTTTTTT
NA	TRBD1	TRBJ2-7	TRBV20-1	CSAREWGQAYEQYF	TGCAGTGCTAGAGAATGGGGACAGGCCTACGAGCAGTACTTC
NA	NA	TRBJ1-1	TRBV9	CASSEQGDTEAFF	TGTGCCAGCAGCGAACAGGGCGACACTGAAGCTTTCTTT
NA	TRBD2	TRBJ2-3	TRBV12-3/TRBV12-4	CASSLGRKTSGWDTQYF	TGTGCCAGCAGTTTGGGCCGGAAGACTAGCGGTTGGGATACGCAGTATTTT
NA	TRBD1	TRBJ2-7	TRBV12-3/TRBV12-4	CASNGNRGSPYEQYF	TGTGCCAGCAACGGAAACAGGGGGTCACCTTACGAGCAGTACTTC
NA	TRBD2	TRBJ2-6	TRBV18	CASSPLGFGRNSGANVLTF	TGTGCCAGCTCACCACTAGGGTTCGGGAGGAACTCTGGGGCCAACGTCCTGACTTTC
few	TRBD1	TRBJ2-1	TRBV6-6	CASSYSIRTGVNEQFF	TGTGCCAGCAGTTACTCAATCCGGACAGGGGTCAATGAGCAGTTCTTC
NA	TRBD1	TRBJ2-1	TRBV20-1	CSASGTGTYNEQFF	TGCAGTGCCTCCGGGACAGGGACCTACAATGAGCAGTTCTTC
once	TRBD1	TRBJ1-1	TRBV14	CASSQDCFRDSEAFF	TGTGCCAGCAGCCAAGATTGCTTTCGGGACAGTGAAGCTTTCTTT
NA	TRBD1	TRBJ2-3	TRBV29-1	CSTTGTGGTDTQYF	TGCAGCACCACCGGGACAGGGGGCACAGATACGCAGTATTTT